This TCR beta chain originates from a study of PD-L1 blockade in urothelial cancer. TCRdb's copy holds only in-frame clones and misses some; the assay was immunoSEQ multiplex PCR. Among over 100,000 clones listed, roughly 90% were seen once. Time point noted: peripheral blood 6 weeks after treatment start. Germline-derived CDR1 and CDR2 are LNHDA and SQIVND (reference sequence). J gave up 5 bases and V 1 base, and 1 base lay outside the gene matches. There are 15 residues in the CDR3. This sequence originates from a man between 60 and 75 years old with urothelial cancer. The sequences come from PBMCs, collected around atezolizumab (anti-PD-L1) treatment. This chain joins TRBV19 and TRBJ2-2; 10 bases are shared with TRBD1. In nucleotides, the CDR3 is TGTGCCAGTAGTATAGGGGGACAGGGGACCGGGGAGCTGTTTTTT. Its protein is CASSIGGQGTGELFF.